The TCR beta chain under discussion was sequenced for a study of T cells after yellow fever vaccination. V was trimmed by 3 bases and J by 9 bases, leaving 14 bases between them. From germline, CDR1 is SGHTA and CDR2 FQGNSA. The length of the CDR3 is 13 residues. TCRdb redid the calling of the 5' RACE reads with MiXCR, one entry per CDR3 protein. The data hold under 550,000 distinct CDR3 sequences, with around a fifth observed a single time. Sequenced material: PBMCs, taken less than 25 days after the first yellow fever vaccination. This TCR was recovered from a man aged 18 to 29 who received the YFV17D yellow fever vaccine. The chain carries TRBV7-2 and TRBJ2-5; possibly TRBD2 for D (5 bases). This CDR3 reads CASSLGPLEAQYF. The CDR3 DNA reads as TGTGCCAGCAGCTTGGGTCCCCTGGAGGCCCAGTACTTC.